This T cell receptor (beta chain) was retrieved from a study of radiation and T cells in renal cell carcinoma (dated by TCRdb to 2018 to 2021). Study-level background: Samples were obtained from a clinical trial, in which 15 Gy stereotactic body radiation therapy was delivered to primary renal cell carcinomas and nephrectomy was performed 4 weeks later. In total, fewer than 55 samples, comprising 26 tumors and roughly 27 peripheral blood samples, were subjected to TCR beta sequencing. Across all 50 or so samples, several million unique CDR3 nucleotide sequences, encoding 2.5 million to 3 million unique CDR3 amino acid sequences, were identified. The research as a whole found: Dynamics of the blood repertoire were not tracked past 4 weeks after treatment. Because pretreatment tumor biopsies were not available, the study could not determine whether clonotypes were already present within the tumor at baseline. Because the trial had a single-armed design, the trial could not examine how radiation dose or scheduling affected the TCR repertoire. In blood, the top tumor clonotypes increased between baseline and 2 weeks post-radiation and then shrank by 4 weeks, which suggests that tumor-resident clones expanded only transiently.

On this clone itself: Its antigen remains undetermined. It has no much larger one-base neighbor in the sample; base qualities were not kept.

TCR beta libraries were generated from genomic DNA with the immunoSEQ kit, following the manufacturer's recommendations. For library preparation, a first multiplex PCR was performed with proprietary primers, followed by a second PCR in which unique barcodes were added, and bead cleanups were performed after each round. A kit-provided positive control reaction and a negative control reaction were included in every sample batch. The final libraries underwent checking on an Agilent 4200 TapeStation D1000 ScreenTape, volumetric pooling, and quantification by qPCR. Sequencing ran on an Illumina NextSeq500 with a MidOutput 150-cycle cartridge, using 156 Read1 and 15 Index1 cycles with kit custom primers. The pooled library was loaded at 0.75 to 1 pM, with a 20% PhiX control spiked in. For the original study's pipeline: Vendor-processed data were analyzed in R, and a clonotype was defined as all T cells sharing the same CDR3 nucleotide sequence. For clone abundance analyses, frequencies were normalized to the 10,000 most abundant clones per sample. Before analysis, public T cell clones were removed, and these numbered fewer than five per sample on average. A difference in abundance of at least 32-fold between compartments was used to define tumor-enriched and baseline blood-enriched clonotypes. A beta-binomial differential abundance model was used to identify clonotypes that expanded or contracted between blood time points. Tumor-blood repertoire similarity was measured with the Baroni-Urbani and Buser coefficient, and groups were compared using two-tailed Wilcoxon tests in R. Held by TCRdb, this immuneACCESS table contains in-frame sequences only and omits some clones. Under half of the omission traces to an unresolved V gene where checked; the cause of the rest is unknown. The DNA was the basis for D and trimming; V, J and clone size are from that table. Here the sample has some 140,000 clones; over 75% occur a single time. In total, the top ten clones hold about 11% of the sample.

Per the publication, the time point label means: baseline pretreatment blood. The sample's treatment or condition label is to be understood as: 15 Gy SBRT to primary tumor, nephrectomy 4 weeks later. Serial peripheral blood from radiation-treated patients was sampled at baseline, 2 weeks and 4 weeks after SBRT to track tumor-enriched clonotypes. All patients had renal cell carcinoma with clear cell pathology. The QIAamp DNA Blood Mini Kit (Qiagen) was used to prepare genomic DNA for TCR sequencing. The analyses included only samples that passed all quality control checks. This specimen was blood, taken from a patient whose treatment included radiotherapy and nephrectomy. The TCR comes from a woman in her forties or fifties with renal cell carcinoma.

In nucleotide form, the sequence is TGTGCCAGCAGTTACTCGGGACACAGCGCCGACTATGGCTACACCTTC. It translates as CASSYSGHSADYGYTF. The chain is assembled from TRBV6-6 and TRBJ1-2, with a weak D call of TRBD1 (6 bases match). The germline ends are 14 bases apart after V is trimmed by 0 bases and J by 3 bases. Via the germline V gene (reference sequence), CDR1 is MNHNY and CDR2 SVGAGI. The CDR3 spans 16 residues, from the cysteine through the phenylalanine. Of all the DNA, just the CDR3 is kept, 48 bases in frame from base 1.